Below, 27 T cell receptor beta chains from the same sample are listed, as sequenced in a study of T-cell memory formation after mild COVID-19. TCRdb reanalysed the 5' RACE reads using MiXCR and keeps one entry per CDR3 protein. The data hold a few hundred thousand distinct CDR3 sequences, with around 16% observed a single time. Sequencing input: PBMCs or a T cell subset sorted from them (not recorded which). Receptors originate from a man aged 18 to 35 who had mild COVID-19 (a few samples of this study predate the infection). Cell type and time point are not known.

The chain is built from TRBV5-4 and TRBJ2-1; D may be TRBD1 (5 bases). The V gene lost 1 base and the J gene lost 5 bases, with 16 bases spanning the gap. The germline gives CDR1 SGHNT, CDR2 YYREEE (reference sequence). The CDR3 contains 16 residues. The chain's CDR3 is CASSLYGADFDNEQFF. The CDR3 nucleotides are TGTGCCAGCAGCTTGTATGGGGCTGATTTTGACAATGAGCAGTTCTTC.

The rearrangement links TRBV29-1 to TRBJ1-2; TRBD1 agrees at 8 bases. Trimming at V came to 4 bases and at J to 4 bases, leaving 5 bases not matched to a gene. Per germline, CDR1 SQVTM and CDR2 ANQGSEA. The CDR3 consists of 13 residues. CDR3 nucleotides: TGCAGCGTTGGGCAGGGGGCAATCTATGGCTACACCTTC. Its protein is CSVGQGAIYGYTF.

This clonotype was recorded a few times. The chain couples TRBV12-3 or TRBV12-4 to TRBJ2-7, with D perhaps matching TRBD1 or TRBD2 (6 bases each). CDR3 size: 15 residues. V lost 2 bases and J 7 bases, leaving 18 bases between the germline ends. This chain's CDR3 is CASSLRLGGAGEQYV. CDR3 nucleotides: TGTGCCAGCAGTTTAAGGTTGGGGGGCGCGGGGGAGCAGTACGTC.

The chain couples TRBV10-2 to TRBJ2-1, with 8 bases fitting TRBD2. Germline-derived CDR1 and CDR2 are WSHSY and SAAADI. V dropped 8 bases and J dropped 6; count of bases not matched to a gene: 6. The CDR3 runs to 13 residues. The CDR3 loop reads CASRGLAGNEQFF. As DNA, the CDR3 is TGCGCCAGCCGGGGGCTAGCGGGCAATGAGCAGTTCTTC.

This clonotype was detected only a few times. The rearrangement links TRBV5-1 to TRBJ2-7, with D perhaps TRBD1 (6 bases). Germline loops: CDR1 SGHRS, CDR2 YFSETQ. With 5 bases removed from V and 3 bases from J, the gap between germline ends came to 12 bases. This CDR3 has 13 residues. For the CDR3, the DNA is TGCGCCAGCAGGGGAACAGGGCGCTACGAGCAGTACTTC. Translating it yields CASRGTGRYEQYF.

J is TRBJ1-6 and V is TRBV4-2; tentatively, D is TRBD1 (6 bases). The V end was cut by 0 bases, the J end by 6 bases, with 9 bases between. The CDR3 is made up of 15 amino acids. Germline CDR1 is LGHNA and CDR2 is YNFKEQ. The CDR3 loop is CASSQEGALNSPLHF. The CDR3 DNA follows: TGTGCCAGCAGCCAAGAGGGGGCACTTAATTCACCCCTCCACTTT.

This clonotype was detected many times. The chain carries TRBV5-1 and TRBJ2-2; the D is unclear. The V end was cut by 0 bases, the J end by 1 base, with 7 bases between. This CDR3 is built from 15 residues. The V gene's germline CDR1 is SGHRS and CDR2 YFSETQ. CDR3 protein: CASSLASLNTGELFF. DNA for the CDR3: TGCGCCAGCAGCTTGGCGTCCCTGAACACCGGGGAGCTGTTTTTT.

The chain recombines TRBV2 with TRBJ2-3; D is perhaps TRBD1 (6 bases). The CDR3 sequence is 14 residues long. Trimming removed 8 bases from V and 2 bases from J, with 14 bases in between. Germline V CDR1 and CDR2: SNHLY, FYNNEI. CDR3 sequence reads: CASGLTGYTDTQYF. The CDR3 DNA reads as TGTGCCAGCGGATTGACAGGTTACACAGATACGCAGTATTTT.

V and J are TRBV28 and TRBJ2-4, with D tentatively TRBD1 (6 bases). V lost 5 bases and J lost 2, with 10 bases in between. The CDR3 totals 14 residues. CDR1 and CDR2 from the germline V gene are MDHEN and SYDVKM. CDR3 region: CASSRTATKNIQYF. CDR3 in DNA: TGTGCCAGCAGTAGGACAGCAACCAAAAACATTCAGTACTTC.

This clonotype showed up just a few times. This chain connects TRBV7-8 to TRBJ2-4; tentatively, D is TRBD2 (7 bases). The germline CDR1 and CDR2 sequences are SGHVS and FQNEAQ. The CDR3 is 15 residues long. V shed 0 bases and J shed 8 bases, with 14 bases lying between them. In DNA form, the CDR3 reads TGTGCCAGCAGCTTAGCGGGGGGGCCTCTAGACATTCAGTACTTC. Its protein product is CASSLAGGPLDIQYF.

The rearrangement links TRBV10-1 to TRBJ1-1; no reliable D call. This CDR3 is 13 amino acids long. Per germline, CDR1 WNHNN and CDR2 SYGVQD (reference sequence). Trimming took 4 bases from V and 1 from J, leaving 7 bases between them. The CDR3 sequence is CASSVAENTEAFF. CDR3 in DNA: TGCGCCAGCAGTGTGGCAGAGAACACTGAAGCTTTCTTT.

The sample holds many counts of this clonotype. V gene TRBV5-1 combines with J gene TRBJ2-7; D gene unclear. The length of the CDR3 is 15 residues. The germline V and J ends were trimmed by 0 bases and 3 bases, with 13 bases remaining between them. Per germline, CDR1 SGHRS and CDR2 YFSETQ. CDR3 DNA sequence: TGCGCCAGCAGCTTGGGTGGAGACTCGCGCTACGAGCAGTACTTC. Translation: CASSLGGDSRYEQYF. Combining the CDR3 with reference TRBV5-1 and TRBJ2-7 gives the whole variable domain KAGVTQTPRYLIKTRGQQVTLSCSPISGHRSVSWYQQTPGQGLQFLFEYFSETQRNKGNFPGRFSGRQFSNSRSEMNVSTLELGDSALYLCASSLGGDSRYEQYFGPGTRLTVT.

This clonotype occurred a few times. V gene TRBV9 combines with J gene TRBJ2-3; D remains ambiguous. Germline lookup yields CDR1 SGDLS and CDR2 YYNGEE. Trimming took off 1 base at V and 2 bases at J, with 11 bases between the two ends. The CDR3 contains 15 residues. CDR3 in DNA: TGTGCCAGCAGCGTAAACGGTGCCCTCACAGATACGCAGTATTTT. Its protein product is CASSVNGALTDTQYF.

This chain links TRBV7-2 with TRBJ2-7; 10 bases agree with TRBD1. The CDR3 runs to 13 residues. J was trimmed by 7 bases and V by 6 bases; bases with no gene match: 6. Germline V lookup: CDR1 SGHTA, CDR2 FQGNSA. CDR3 sequence reads: CASRGTGAREQYF. The CDR3 DNA follows: TGTGCCAGCAGGGGGACAGGGGCCAGAGAGCAGTACTTC. Full variable domain (rest looked up from reference TRBV7-2 and TRBJ2-7): GAGVSQSPSNKVTEKGKDVELRCDPISGHTALYWYRQSLGQGLEFLIYFQGNSAPDKSGLPSDRFSAERTGGSVSTLTIQRTQQEDSAVYLCASRGTGAREQYFGPGTRLTVT.

In this sample, this clonotype turned up a few times. A read error may produce the germline difference seen at one junction end. The gene calls are TRBV11-2 and TRBJ1-3; D unclear. CDR1 is SGHAT, CDR2 FQNNGV, per germline. The CDR3 has 15 amino acids. CDR3 DNA: TGTGCCAGCAGCCTAGAGCCATCGACAGGAAACACCATATATTTT. Its translation is CASSLEPSTGNTIYF.

J is TRBJ2-1 and V is TRBV6-6; maybe TRBD2 (7 bases). The V gene's germline CDR1 is MNHNY and CDR2 SVGAGI (reference sequence). The CDR3 has 14 amino acids. V dropped 7 bases and J dropped 8 bases, with 18 bases sitting between them. CDR3 bases: TGTGCCAGCATGGGGGGGGGCCTCCCCTATGAGCAGTTCTTC. Translated, it gives CASMGGGLPYEQFF.

V and J are TRBV5-4 and TRBJ1-1; TRBD1 might be the D (6 bases). This CDR3 comprises 16 residues. V was pared by 3 bases and J by 1 base, with 16 bases between. The germline gives CDR1 SGHNT, CDR2 YYREEE (reference sequence). CDR3 amino acids: CASSSAVGAWNTEAFF. The CDR3 DNA reads TGTGCCAGCAGCTCGGCGGTGGGGGCCTGGAACACTGAAGCTTTCTTT.

This clonotype was counted ten times or more. The chain joins TRBV6-5 to TRBJ2-7; D is uncertain. V dropped 5 bases and J dropped 1 base, with 6 bases sitting between them. The CDR3 spans 12 residues. CDR1 and CDR2 (germline): MNHEY, SVGAGI. The CDR3 region has the DNA TGTGCCAGCAGTCCTGGATCCTACGAGCAGTACTTC. Its translation: CASSPGSYEQYF.

There are a few counts of this clonotype. The chain couples TRBV19 to TRBJ2-5; possibly TRBD1 or TRBD2 for D (5 bases each). The germline V and J ends were trimmed by 5 bases and 0 bases, with 16 bases remaining between them. Germline V gene lookup returns CDR1 LNHDA and CDR2 SQIVND (reference sequence). This CDR3 is built from 16 residues. The CDR3 nucleotides are TGTGCCAGTAGTTACCTATCGGGGCGGAACCAAGAGACCCAGTACTTC. This codes for CASSYLSGRNQETQYF.

This clonotype has more than one count but fewer than ten. This chain joins TRBV5-1 and TRBJ2-7, with TRBD2 as a possible D gene (5 bases). Trimming cost V 1 base and J 7 bases, with 15 bases left between them. Germline lookup yields CDR1 SGHRS and CDR2 YFSETQ. The CDR3 consists of 14 residues. The CDR3 DNA reads TGCGCCAGCAGCTTGCGGGCGGGTTGGGAAGAGCAGTACTTC. It specifies CASSLRAGWEEQYF.

The gene calls are TRBV7-6 and TRBJ2-7; weak D call: TRBD1 (6 bases). The CDR3 consists of 15 residues. Trimming stripped 5 bases from V and 3 bases from J, with 17 bases between. The germline V gene has CDR1 SGHVS and CDR2 FNYEAQ. The CDR3 spells CASSATPGQNYEQYF. In nucleotides, the CDR3 is TGTGCCAGCAGCGCAACACCGGGACAAAACTACGAGCAGTACTTC.

This clonotype was picked up a small number of times. V gene TRBV6-1 combines with J gene TRBJ2-6; no clear D gene. V was trimmed by 2 bases and J by 0 bases, leaving 11 bases between them. CDR1 MNHNS and CDR2 SASEGT come from the germline V gene. The CDR3 has 17 residues. CDR3 coding DNA: TGTGCCAGCAGTGAACAGGACCTCCGCTCTGGGGCCAACGTCCTGACTTTC. Its translation is CASSEQDLRSGANVLTF.

This chain joins TRBV4-3 and TRBJ2-1, with a possible D match to TRBD2 (5 bases). V was cut by 3 bases and J by 10 bases, with 16 bases left in between. Per germline, CDR1 LGHNA and CDR2 YSLEER. This CDR3 contains 14 residues. The CDR3 is CASSQEDGVGEQFF. The CDR3 DNA is TGCGCCAGCAGCCAGGAGGACGGAGTTGGGGAGCAGTTCTTC.

There are a few counts of this clonotype. The chain joins TRBV7-8 to TRBJ1-3, with unresolved D. With 1 base removed from V and 7 bases from J, the gap between germline ends came to 14 bases. The CDR3 loop spans 15 amino acids. From germline, CDR1 is SGHVS and CDR2 FQNEAQ. The chain's CDR3 is CASSLVDRSRNTIYF. CDR3 coding DNA: TGTGCCAGCAGCTTAGTGGACCGGTCGAGGAACACCATATATTTT. Using reference TRBV7-8 and TRBJ1-3 for the parts outside the CDR3, the full variable domain is GAGVSQSPRYKVAKRGQDVALRCDPISGHVSLFWYQQALGQGPEFLTYFQNEAQLDKSGLPSDRFFAERPEGSVSTLKIQRTQQEDSAVYLCASSLVDRSRNTIYFGEGSWLTVV.

This clonotype turned up a few times. The chain carries TRBV7-4 and TRBJ2-7; TRBD1 is a possible D gene (5 bases). Trimming removed 5 bases at V and 5 bases at J, with 19 bases between. The CDR3 is 15 residues long. Looked up from germline, CDR1 is SGHVT and CDR2 is SQSDAQ. CDR3 sequence reads: CASSAQAREPDEQYV. DNA for the CDR3: TGTGCCAGCAGCGCCCAGGCCAGGGAACCCGACGAGCAGTACGTC.

The chain employs TRBV27 and TRBJ1-1; the D gene is possibly TRBD1 (6 bases). CDR1 is MNHEY, CDR2 SMNVEV, per germline (reference sequence). V lost 3 bases to trimming and J lost 6 bases, with 11 bases between them. This CDR3 has 13 residues. The CDR3 nucleotides read TGTGCCAGCAGTTTTAGACAGGAGGCTGAAGCTTTCTTT. Translated, it gives CASSFRQEAEAFF.

This clonotype was seen only a few times. The chain links TRBV5-6 to TRBJ2-3; D gene ambiguous. Germline V gene data show CDR1 as SGHDT and CDR2 as YYEEEE. The CDR3 consists of 14 residues. V lost 2 bases to trimming and J lost 2 bases, with 9 bases between them. CDR3 region: CASSLRTVTDTQYF. CDR3 DNA sequence: TGTGCCAGCAGCTTAAGGACGGTCACAGATACGCAGTATTTT.